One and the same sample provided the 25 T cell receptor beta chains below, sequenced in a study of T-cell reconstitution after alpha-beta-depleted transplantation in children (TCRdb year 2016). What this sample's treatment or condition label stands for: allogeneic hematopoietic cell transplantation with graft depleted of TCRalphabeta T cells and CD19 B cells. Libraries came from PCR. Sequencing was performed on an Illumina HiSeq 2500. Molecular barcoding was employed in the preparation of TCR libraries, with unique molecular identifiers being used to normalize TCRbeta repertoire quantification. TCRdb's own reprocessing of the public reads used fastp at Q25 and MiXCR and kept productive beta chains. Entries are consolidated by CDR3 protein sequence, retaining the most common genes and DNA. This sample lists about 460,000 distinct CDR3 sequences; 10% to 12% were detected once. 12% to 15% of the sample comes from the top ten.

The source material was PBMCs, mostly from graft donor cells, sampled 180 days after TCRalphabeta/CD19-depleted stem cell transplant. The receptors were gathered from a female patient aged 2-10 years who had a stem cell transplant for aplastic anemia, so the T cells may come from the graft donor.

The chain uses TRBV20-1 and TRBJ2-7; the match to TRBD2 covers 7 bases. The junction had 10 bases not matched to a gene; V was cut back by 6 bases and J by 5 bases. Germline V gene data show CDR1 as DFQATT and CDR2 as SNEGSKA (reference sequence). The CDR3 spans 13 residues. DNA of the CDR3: TGCAGTGCCTCCGGGGGAGGGAGCAACGAGCAGTACGTC. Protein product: CSASGGGSNEQYV.

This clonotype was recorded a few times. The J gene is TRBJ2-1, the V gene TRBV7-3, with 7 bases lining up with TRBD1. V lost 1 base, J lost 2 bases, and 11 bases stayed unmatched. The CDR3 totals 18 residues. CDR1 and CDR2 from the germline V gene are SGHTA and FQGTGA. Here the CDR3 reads CASSLMGTTGKAYNEQFF. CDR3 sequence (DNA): TGTGCCAGCAGCTTAATGGGGACGACAGGGAAGGCCTACAATGAGCAGTTCTTC.

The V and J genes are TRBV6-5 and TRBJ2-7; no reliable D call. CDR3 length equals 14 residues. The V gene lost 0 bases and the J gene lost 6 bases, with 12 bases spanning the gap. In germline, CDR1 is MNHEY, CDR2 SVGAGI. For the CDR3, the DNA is TGTGCCAGCAGTTACTCGATTAGAAACCCCGAGCAGTACTTC. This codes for CASSYSIRNPEQYF.

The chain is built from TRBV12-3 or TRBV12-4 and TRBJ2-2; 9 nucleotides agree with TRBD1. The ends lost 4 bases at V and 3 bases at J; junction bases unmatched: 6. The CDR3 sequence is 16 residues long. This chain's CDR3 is CASSSTGGWDTGELFF. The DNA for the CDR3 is TGTGCCAGCAGTTCTACAGGGGGCTGGGACACCGGGGAGCTGTTTTTT.

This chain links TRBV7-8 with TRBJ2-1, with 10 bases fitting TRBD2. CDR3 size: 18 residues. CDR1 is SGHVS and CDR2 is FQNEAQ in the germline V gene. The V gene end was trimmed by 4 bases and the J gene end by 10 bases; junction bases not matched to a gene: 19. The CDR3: CASSSTDWSGRAFGEQFF. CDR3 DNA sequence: TGTGCCAGCAGCTCAACCGACTGGAGCGGGAGGGCCTTTGGGGAGCAGTTCTTC.

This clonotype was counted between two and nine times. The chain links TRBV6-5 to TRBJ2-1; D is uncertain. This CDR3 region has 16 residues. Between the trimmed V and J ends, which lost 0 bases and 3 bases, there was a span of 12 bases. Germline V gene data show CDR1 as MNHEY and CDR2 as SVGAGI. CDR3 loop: CASSYSWAIVYNEQFF. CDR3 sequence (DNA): TGTGCCAGCAGTTACTCTTGGGCGATCGTCTACAATGAGCAGTTCTTC.

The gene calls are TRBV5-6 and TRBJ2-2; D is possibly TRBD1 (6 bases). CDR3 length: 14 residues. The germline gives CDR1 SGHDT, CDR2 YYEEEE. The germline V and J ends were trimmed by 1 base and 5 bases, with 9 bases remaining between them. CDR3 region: CASSLRDITGELFF. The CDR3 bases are TGTGCCAGCAGCTTGCGGGACATTACCGGGGAGCTGTTTTTT. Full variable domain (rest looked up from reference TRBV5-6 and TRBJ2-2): DAGVTQSPTHLIKTRGQQVTLRCSPKSGHDTVSWYQQALGQGPQFIFQYYEEEERQRGNFPDRFSGHQFPNYSSELNVNALLLGDSALYLCASSLRDITGELFFGEGSRLTVL.

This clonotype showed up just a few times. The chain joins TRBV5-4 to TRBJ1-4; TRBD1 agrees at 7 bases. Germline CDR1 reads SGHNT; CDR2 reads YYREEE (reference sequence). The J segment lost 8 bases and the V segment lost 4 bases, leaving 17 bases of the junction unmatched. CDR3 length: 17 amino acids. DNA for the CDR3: TGTGCCAGCAGCCTTCACGATTTAGACAGGGATGTCGAAAAACTGTTTTTT. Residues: CASSLHDLDRDVEKLFF.

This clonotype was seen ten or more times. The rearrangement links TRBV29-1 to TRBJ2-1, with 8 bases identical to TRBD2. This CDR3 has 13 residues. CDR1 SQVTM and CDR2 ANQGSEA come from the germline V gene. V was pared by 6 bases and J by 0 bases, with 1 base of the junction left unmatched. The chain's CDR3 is CSVGTSSYNEQFF. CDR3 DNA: TGCAGCGTCGGGACTAGCTCCTACAATGAGCAGTTCTTC.

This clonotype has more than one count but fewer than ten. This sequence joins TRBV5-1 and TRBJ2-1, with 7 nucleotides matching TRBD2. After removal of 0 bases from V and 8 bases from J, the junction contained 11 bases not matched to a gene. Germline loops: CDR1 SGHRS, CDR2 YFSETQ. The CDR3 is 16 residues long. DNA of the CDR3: TGCGCCAGCAGCTTGGTGGTGGGAGGGCCGGGGGATGAGCAGTTCTTC. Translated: CASSLVVGGPGDEQFF.

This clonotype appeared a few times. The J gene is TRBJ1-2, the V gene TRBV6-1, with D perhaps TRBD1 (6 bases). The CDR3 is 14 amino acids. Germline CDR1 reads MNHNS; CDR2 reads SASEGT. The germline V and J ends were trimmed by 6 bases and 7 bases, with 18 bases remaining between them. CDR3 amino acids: CASSLTGWNTGYTF. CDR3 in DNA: TGTGCCAGCAGCCTTACAGGGTGGAACACTGGCTACACCTTC.

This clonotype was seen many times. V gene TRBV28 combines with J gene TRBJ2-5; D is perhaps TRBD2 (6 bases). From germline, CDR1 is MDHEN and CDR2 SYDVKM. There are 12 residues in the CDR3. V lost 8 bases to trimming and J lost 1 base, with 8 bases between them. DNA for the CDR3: TGTGCCAGCGTAGCGGCCCAAGAGACCCAGTACTTC. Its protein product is CASVAAQETQYF.

CDR3 sequence (DNA): TGCAGTGCTCCACGCACTAGCGGAAGCACAGATACGCAGTATTTT. Translating gives CSAPRTSGSTDTQYF. The chain joins TRBV20-1 to TRBJ2-3; 8 nucleotides agree with TRBD2. The CDR3 consists of 15 residues. Germline V gives CDR1 DFQATT, CDR2 SNEGSKA (reference sequence). Trimming took 5 bases from V and 0 from J; bases not matched to a gene: 7.

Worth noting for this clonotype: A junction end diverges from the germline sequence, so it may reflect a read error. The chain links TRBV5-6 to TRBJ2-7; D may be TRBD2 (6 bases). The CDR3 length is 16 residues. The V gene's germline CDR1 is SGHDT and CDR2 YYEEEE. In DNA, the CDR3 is TGTGCCAGCAGCCCATATGGGAGGCCCCTTCTGCACGAGCTGTACTTC. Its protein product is CASSPYGRPLLHELYF.

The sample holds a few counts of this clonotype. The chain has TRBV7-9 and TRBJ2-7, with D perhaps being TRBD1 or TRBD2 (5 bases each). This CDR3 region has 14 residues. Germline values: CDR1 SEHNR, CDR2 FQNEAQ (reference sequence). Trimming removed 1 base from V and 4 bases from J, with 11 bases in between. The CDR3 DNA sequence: TGTGCCAGCAGCTTAGGGGACCCGTATTACGAGCAGTACGTC. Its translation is CASSLGDPYYEQYV.

The CDR3, as DNA: TGCGCCAGCAGCTTGGCGACAGGGAGCTCTGGGGCCAACGTCCTGACTTTC. It codes for CASSLATGSSGANVLTF. The chain is built from TRBV5-1 and TRBJ2-6, with 7 bases aligning to TRBD1. There are 17 residues in the CDR3. V lost 0 bases, J lost 0 bases, and 3 bases stayed unmatched. Germline CDR1 and CDR2: SGHRS and YFSETQ.

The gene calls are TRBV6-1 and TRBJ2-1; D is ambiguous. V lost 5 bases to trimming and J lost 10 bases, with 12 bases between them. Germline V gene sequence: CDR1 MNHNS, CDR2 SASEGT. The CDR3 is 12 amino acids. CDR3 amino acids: CASSIRPHEQFF. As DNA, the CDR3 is TGTGCCAGCAGTATCCGTCCACACGAGCAGTTCTTC.

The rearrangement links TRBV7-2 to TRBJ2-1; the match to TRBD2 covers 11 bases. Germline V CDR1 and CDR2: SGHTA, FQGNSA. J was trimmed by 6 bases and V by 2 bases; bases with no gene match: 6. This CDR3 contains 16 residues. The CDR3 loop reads CASSLTRLAGLNEQFF. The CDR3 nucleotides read TGTGCCAGCAGCTTAACTCGACTAGCGGGACTCAATGAGCAGTTCTTC. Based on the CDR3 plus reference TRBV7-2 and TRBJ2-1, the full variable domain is GAGVSQSPSNKVTEKGKDVELRCDPISGHTALYWYRQSLGQGLEFLIYFQGNSAPDKSGLPSDRFSAERTGGSVSTLTIQRTQQEDSAVYLCASSLTRLAGLNEQFFGPGTRLTVL.

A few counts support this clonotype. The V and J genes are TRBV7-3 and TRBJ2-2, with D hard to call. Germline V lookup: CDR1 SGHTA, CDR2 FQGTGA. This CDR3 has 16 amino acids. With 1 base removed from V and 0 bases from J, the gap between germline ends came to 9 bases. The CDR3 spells CASSLKAGANTGELFF. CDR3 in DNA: TGTGCCAGCAGCTTAAAGGCTGGAGCGAACACCGGGGAGCTGTTTTTT.

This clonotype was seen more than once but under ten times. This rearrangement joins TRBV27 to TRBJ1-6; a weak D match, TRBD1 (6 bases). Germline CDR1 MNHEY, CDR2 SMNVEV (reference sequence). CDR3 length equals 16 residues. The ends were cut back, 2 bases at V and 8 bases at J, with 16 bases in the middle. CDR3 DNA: TGTGCCAGCAGTTTAGGGGGCAATGGGCCGTATTCACCCCTCCACTTT. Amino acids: CASSLGGNGPYSPLHF.

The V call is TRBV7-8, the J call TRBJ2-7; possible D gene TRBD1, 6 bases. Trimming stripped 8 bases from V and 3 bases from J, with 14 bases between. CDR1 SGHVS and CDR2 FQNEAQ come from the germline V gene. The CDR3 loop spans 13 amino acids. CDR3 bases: TGTGCCAGCCCCCCGACAGGATACTACGAGCAGTACTTC. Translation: CASPPTGYYEQYF. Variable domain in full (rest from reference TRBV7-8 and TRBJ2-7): GAGVSQSPRYKVAKRGQDVALRCDPISGHVSLFWYQQALGQGPEFLTYFQNEAQLDKSGLPSDRFFAERPEGSVSTLKIQRTQQEDSAVYLCASPPTGYYEQYFGPGTRLTVT.

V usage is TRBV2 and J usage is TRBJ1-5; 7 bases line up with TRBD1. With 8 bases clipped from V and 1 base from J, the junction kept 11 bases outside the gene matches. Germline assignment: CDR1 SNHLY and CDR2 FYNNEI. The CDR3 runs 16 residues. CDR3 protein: CASERQGSRSNQPQHF. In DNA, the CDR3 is TGTGCCAGCGAGAGACAGGGCTCAAGGAGCAATCAGCCCCAGCATTTT. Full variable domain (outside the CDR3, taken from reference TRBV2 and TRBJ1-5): EPEVTQTPSHQVTQMGQEVILRCVPISNHLYFYWYRQILGQKVEFLVSFYNNEISEKSEIFDDQFSVERPDGSNFTLKIRSTKLEDSAMYFCASERQGSRSNQPQHFGDGTRLSIL.

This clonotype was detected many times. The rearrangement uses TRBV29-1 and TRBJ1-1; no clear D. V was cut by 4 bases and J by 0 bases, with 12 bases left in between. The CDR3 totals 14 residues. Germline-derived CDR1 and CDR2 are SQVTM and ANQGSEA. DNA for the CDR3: TGCAGCGTTGTCCTTGCCAGCTTGAACACTGAAGCTTTCTTT. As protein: CSVVLASLNTEAFF.

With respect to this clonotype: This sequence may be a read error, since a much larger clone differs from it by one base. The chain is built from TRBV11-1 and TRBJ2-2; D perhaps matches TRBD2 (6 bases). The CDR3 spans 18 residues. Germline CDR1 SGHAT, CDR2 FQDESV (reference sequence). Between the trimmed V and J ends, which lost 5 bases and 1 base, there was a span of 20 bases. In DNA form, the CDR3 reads TGTGCCAGCAGCCCGCCTGGTGGGACTCGCGGGAACACCGGGGAGCTGTTTTTT. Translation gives CASSPPGGTRGNTGELFF. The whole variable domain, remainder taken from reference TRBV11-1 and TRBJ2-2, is EAEVAQSPRYKITEKSQAVAFWCDPISGHATLYWYRQILGQGPELLVQFQDESVVDDSQLPKDRFSAERLKGVDSTLKIQPAELGDSAMYLCASSPPGGTRGNTGELFFGEGSRLTVL.

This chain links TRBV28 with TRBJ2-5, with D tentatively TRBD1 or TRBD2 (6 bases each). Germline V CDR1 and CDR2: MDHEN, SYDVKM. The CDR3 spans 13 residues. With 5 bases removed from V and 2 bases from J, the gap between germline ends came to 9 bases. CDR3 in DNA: TGTGCCAGCAGTGAAGGGGGGCAAGAGACCCAGTACTTC. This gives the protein CASSEGGQETQYF.